The 15 T cell receptor beta chains in this list originate from one sample, sequenced in a study of beta chain features in type 1 diabetes. The investigators reverse transcribed all of the isolated RNA, so they sequenced expressed TCRB transcripts. Sequencing used immunoSEQ multiplex PCR; TCRdb keeps in-frame clones, though not all of them. This table has around 400,000 clones, about 15% appearing once. Source material: naive CD4+ T cells from blood. These TCRs come from a woman aged 18 to 35 in good health.

This clone appeared a few times. V and J are TRBV2 and TRBJ2-5, with D tentatively TRBD2 (5 bases). Between the trimmed V and J ends, which lost 4 bases and 5 bases, there was a span of 14 bases. Germline values: CDR1 SNHLY, CDR2 FYNNEI. The CDR3 is made up of 14 amino acids. CDR3 sequence: CASSVVATGETQYF. CDR3 nucleotides: TGTGCCAGCAGTGTCGTCGCGACGGGGGAGACCCAGTACTTC.

The chain recombines TRBV20-1 with TRBJ1-1, with D unresolved. CDR1 DFQATT and CDR2 SNEGSKA come from the germline V gene (reference sequence). Trimming removed 6 bases at V and 5 bases at J, with 10 bases between. There are 11 residues in the CDR3. CDR3 DNA: TGCAGTGCAACTTGGTGGACTGAAGCTTTCTTT. It is translated as CSATWWTEAFF.

This clone has only a few counts. The V call is TRBV28, the J call TRBJ1-5, with D hard to call. Germline-derived CDR1 and CDR2 are MDHEN and SYDVKM. V was clipped by 6 bases and J by 5 bases, with 8 bases between them. This CDR3 is built from 12 residues. The chain's CDR3 is CASSVVYQPQHF. CDR3 coding DNA: TGTGCCAGCAGCGTTGTTTATCAGCCCCAGCATTTT.

This clone came up a few times. The V and J genes are TRBV5-1 and TRBJ2-1; D gene ambiguous. The CDR3 is 16 amino acids. Trimming took off 6 bases at V and 0 bases at J, with 16 bases between the two ends. CDR1 is SGHRS and CDR2 is YFSETQ in the germline V gene. In nucleotides, the CDR3 is TGCGCCAGCACCCAAGCCCCCGGTAGCTCCTACAATGAGCAGTTCTTC. Translation: CASTQAPGSSYNEQFF.

The chain carries TRBV15 and TRBJ2-3; TRBD2 aligns across 7 bases. The CDR3 length is 16 residues. J lost 0 bases, V lost 4 bases, and 7 bases had no gene match. Germline V gives CDR1 LNHNV, CDR2 YYDKDF (reference sequence). The CDR3 DNA follows: TGTGCCACCAGCATGGACCCGGGAGGAAGCACAGATACGCAGTATTTT. Protein: CATSMDPGGSTDTQYF.

This clone was found a few times. The rearrangement joins TRBV19 to TRBJ2-7, with D unresolved. V lost 5 bases and J lost 5, with 10 bases in between. Germline CDR1 is LNHDA and CDR2 is SQIVND (reference sequence). CDR3 length: 12 amino acids. The CDR3 DNA is TGTGCCAGTAGTTCCGCGGCCCACGAGCAGTACTTC. Residues: CASSSAAHEQYF.

The V gene is TRBV7-8, the J gene TRBJ2-7, with no clear D. The germline V and J ends were trimmed by 5 bases and 3 bases, with 8 bases remaining between them. Germline values: CDR1 SGHVS, CDR2 FQNEAQ. The CDR3 consists of 12 residues. The CDR3 reads CASSDYSYEQYF. The CDR3 nucleotides are TGTGCCAGCAGCGATTACAGCTACGAGCAGTACTTC. The variable domain in full, with the rest retrieved from reference TRBV7-8 and TRBJ2-7, is GAGVSQSPRYKVAKRGQDVALRCDPISGHVSLFWYQQALGQGPEFLTYFQNEAQLDKSGLPSDRFFAERPEGSVSTLKIQRTQQEDSAVYLCASSDYSYEQYFGPGTRLTVT.

The rearrangement links TRBV29-1 to TRBJ1-2, with 7 bases identical to TRBD1. V lost 1 base, J lost 2 bases, and 4 bases stayed unmatched. Germline V gene lookup returns CDR1 SQVTM and CDR2 ANQGSEA. The CDR3 loop spans 14 amino acids. The CDR3 sequence is CSVEARQGNYGYTF. Written as DNA, the CDR3 is TGCAGCGTTGAAGCCCGACAGGGCAACTATGGCTACACCTTC.

This clone has a handful of counts. The chain links TRBV11-2 to TRBJ2-1; weak D call: TRBD2 (7 bases). The CDR3 sequence is 15 residues long. Germline-derived CDR1 and CDR2 are SGHAT and FQNNGV. Trimming shortened V by 5 bases and J by 6 bases, and 17 bases separated the two germline ends. The CDR3 here is CASSRGGVVVNEQFF. Here the CDR3 DNA reads TGTGCCAGCAGCCGAGGGGGGGTTGTGGTCAATGAGCAGTTCTTC.

This clone was observed a handful of times. V and J are TRBV9 and TRBJ2-1, with D uncertain. Per germline, CDR1 SGDLS and CDR2 YYNGEE. V was cut by 2 bases and J by 9 bases, with 9 bases left in between. The CDR3 is 12 amino acids. As DNA, the CDR3 is TGTGCCAGCAGCGTGGTAGTTGGTGAGCAGTTCTTC. This gives the protein CASSVVVGEQFF.

This sequence joins TRBV6-5 and TRBJ1-2; D is unresolved. The germline V gene encodes CDR1 MNHEY and CDR2 SVGAGI. This CDR3 contains 13 residues. Trimming stripped 6 bases from V and 8 bases from J, with 16 bases between. CDR3 in amino acids: CASSDPSSGGYTF. CDR3 nucleotide sequence: TGTGCCAGCAGCGACCCTAGCTCTGGAGGCTACACCTTC.

Only a few counts were recorded for this clone. The chain recombines TRBV28 with TRBJ1-5; the D gene is possibly TRBD1 (6 bases). Between the trimmed V and J ends, which lost 5 bases and 3 bases, there was a span of 8 bases. CDR1 and CDR2 (germline): MDHEN, SYDVKM. The CDR3 has 13 amino acids. The CDR3 sequence: CASSDRPNQPQHF. Written as DNA, the CDR3 is TGTGCCAGCAGTGACAGGCCCAATCAGCCCCAGCATTTT.

This rearrangement joins TRBV30 to TRBJ1-5, with D hard to call. The CDR3 is 13 residues long. CDR1 and CDR2 from the germline V gene are GTSNPN and SVGIG (reference sequence). V lost 8 bases and J lost 1, with 12 bases in between. The CDR3 loop is CALRVGSNQPQHF. The DNA of the CDR3 is TGTGCCCTGAGGGTGGGGAGCAATCAGCCCCAGCATTTT.

This clone appeared a few times. Other DNA sequences from this sample encode an identical CDR3 as well. This chain links TRBV30 with TRBJ2-1; TRBD2 matches at 12 bases. The length of the CDR3 is 15 residues. Germline trimming cut 0 bases from V and 5 bases from J; bases unmatched to any gene: 2. CDR1 GTSNPN and CDR2 SVGIG come from the germline V gene (reference sequence). DNA for the CDR3: TGTGCCTGGAGTGTAGGACTAGCGGGGCACAATGAGCAGTTCTTC. The encoded protein is CAWSVGLAGHNEQFF.

The genes are TRBV27 and TRBJ2-3; 10 positions agree with TRBD2. The length of the CDR3 is 17 residues. The germline V gene encodes CDR1 MNHEY and CDR2 SMNVEV (reference sequence). The V and J ends lost 5 bases and 2 bases, in that order; junction bases with no gene match: 10. The CDR3 loop reads CASSPDNSGRYTDTQYF. As DNA, the CDR3 is TGTGCCAGCAGTCCGGACAATAGCGGGAGGTACACAGATACGCAGTATTTT.